A selection of T cell receptor beta chains follows, all from one sample in a study of blood T cell repertoires in COVID-19. Using immunoSEQ multiplex PCR, the repertoire was profiled, and TCRdb retains in-frame clones only, with some absent. The top ten hold 1.7% of the sample, which has some 390,000 clones, roughly nine tenths seen once. Sequences were obtained from PBMCs or T cells enriched from blood (not recorded which). The origin of the receptors is a young woman who had recovered from COVID-19. CDR3s leave out the opening cysteine and the closing phenylalanine or tryptophan. Fields, in order: V gene, J gene, CDR3 length, CDR3 protein.

v_call: TRBV5-1
j_call: TRBJ2-2
cdr3_length: 13
cdr3_aa: ASSFAGEGTGELF

v_call: TRBV19
j_call: TRBJ2-2
cdr3_length: 14
cdr3_aa: ASTKLAGDLTGELF

v_call: TRBV4-1
j_call: TRBJ1-4
cdr3_length: 13
cdr3_aa: ASSQVSDRLGKLF

v_call: TRBV27
j_call: TRBJ1-1
cdr3_length: 13
cdr3_aa: ASSNLGSRNTEAF

v_call: TRBV27
j_call: TRBJ1-4
cdr3_length: 13
cdr3_aa: ASSATVATNEKLF

v_call: TRBV7-9
j_call: TRBJ1-4
cdr3_length: 14
cdr3_aa: ASSSTGNVANEKLF

v_call: TRBV7-2
j_call: TRBJ1-5
cdr3_length: 14
cdr3_aa: ASSFGGGSGNQPQH

v_call: TRBV7-9
j_call: TRBJ1-2
cdr3_length: 13
cdr3_aa: ASSTRGGESYGYT

v_call: TRBV10-2
j_call: TRBJ2-7
cdr3_length: 13
cdr3_aa: ASILAGGSTYEQY

v_call: TRBV30
j_call: TRBJ1-6
cdr3_length: 13
cdr3_aa: AWSVIGTRNSPLH

v_call: TRBV9
j_call: TRBJ2-7
cdr3_length: 13
cdr3_aa: ASSVAGQGLGEQY

v_call: TRBV2
j_call: TRBJ1-1
cdr3_length: 8
cdr3_aa: ASRGNEAF

v_call: TRBV9
j_call: TRBJ2-7
cdr3_length: 11
cdr3_aa: ASSLGGGDEQY

v_call: TRBV18
j_call: TRBJ2-5
cdr3_length: 14
cdr3_aa: ASSPRGAMGGETQY

v_call: TRBV5-1
j_call: TRBJ1-2
cdr3_length: 12
cdr3_aa: ASSGGQGDYGYT

v_call: TRBV9
j_call: TRBJ2-3
cdr3_length: 15
cdr3_aa: ASSVEPSGGATDTQY

v_call: TRBV28
j_call: TRBJ1-1
cdr3_length: 13
cdr3_aa: ASTGPKGQGLEAF

v_call: TRBV11-2
j_call: TRBJ2-7
cdr3_length: 11
cdr3_aa: ASSLRGYYEQY

v_call: TRBV11-2
j_call: TRBJ2-7
cdr3_length: 10
cdr3_aa: AASRGPYEQY

v_call: TRBV4-3
j_call: TRBJ2-6
cdr3_length: 16
cdr3_aa: ASSQDGQGRTGANVLT

v_call: TRBV29-1
j_call: TRBJ1-1
cdr3_length: 11
cdr3_aa: SVELALNTEAF

v_call: TRBV5-4
j_call: TRBJ1-6
cdr3_length: 15
cdr3_aa: ASSLNRGSSYNSPLH

v_call: TRBV19
j_call: TRBJ1-5
cdr3_length: 10
cdr3_aa: ASSVGRSPQH

v_call: TRBV30
j_call: TRBJ1-1
cdr3_length: 12
cdr3_aa: AWSPPSWNTEAF

v_call: TRBV9
j_call: TRBJ2-1
cdr3_length: 12
cdr3_aa: ASSVVGGSTEQF

v_call: TRBV6-6
j_call: TRBJ1-5
cdr3_length: 13
cdr3_aa: ASSPYTGGVQPQH

v_call: TRBV5-1
j_call: TRBJ1-2
cdr3_length: 11
cdr3_aa: ASSPGTGRGYT

v_call: TRBV10-1
j_call: TRBJ1-1
cdr3_length: 13
cdr3_aa: ASSETTGVITEAF

v_call: TRBV5-1
j_call: TRBJ1-2
cdr3_length: 12
cdr3_aa: ASSWNQGGYGYT

v_call: TRBV28
j_call: TRBJ1-2
cdr3_length: 15
cdr3_aa: ASSLKFEGAVGYGYT

v_call: TRBV6-5
j_call: TRBJ1-2
cdr3_length: 13
cdr3_aa: ASSSSGAQNYGYT

v_call: TRBV5-1
j_call: TRBJ2-3
cdr3_length: 13
cdr3_aa: ASSLGTGSIDTQY

v_call: TRBV29-1
j_call: TRBJ1-3
cdr3_length: 12
cdr3_aa: SALLLSSGNTIY

v_call: TRBV10-3
j_call: TRBJ2-7
cdr3_length: 13
cdr3_aa: AISGMGQGDYEQY

v_call: TRBV5-1
j_call: TRBJ1-5
cdr3_length: 12
cdr3_aa: ASAKGQGDQPQH

v_call: TRBV5-4
j_call: TRBJ2-7
cdr3_length: 12
cdr3_aa: ASSPQGQSHEQY

v_call: TRBV4-2
j_call: TRBJ2-1
cdr3_length: 16
cdr3_aa: ASSQDGSGMSSYNEQF

v_call: TRBV28
j_call: TRBJ1-4
cdr3_length: 12
cdr3_aa: ASSSLQGFVGLF

v_call: TRBV24-1
j_call: TRBJ1-1
cdr3_length: 14
cdr3_aa: ATSGAGSGLNTEAF

v_call: TRBV10-3
j_call: TRBJ1-3
cdr3_length: 9
cdr3_aa: AISAGNTIY

v_call: TRBV5-1
j_call: TRBJ1-4
cdr3_length: 15
cdr3_aa: ASSLGVSFATNEKLF

v_call: TRBV7-8
j_call: TRBJ2-7
cdr3_length: 11
cdr3_aa: ASSLTESYEQY

v_call: TRBV18
j_call: TRBJ1-3
cdr3_length: 13
cdr3_aa: ASTPTGGSGNTIY

v_call: TRBV5-1
j_call: TRBJ2-5
cdr3_length: 13
cdr3_aa: ASSLGTGVGETQY

v_call: TRBV7-9
j_call: TRBJ1-2
cdr3_length: 11
cdr3_aa: ASSPHTAYGYT

v_call: TRBV30
j_call: TRBJ2-5
cdr3_length: 12
cdr3_aa: AWSVPPQWETQY

v_call: TRBV7-9
j_call: TRBJ1-3
cdr3_length: 12
cdr3_aa: ASTPGIQENTIY

v_call: TRBV9
j_call: TRBJ1-5
cdr3_length: 13
cdr3_aa: ASSASGSGNQPQH

v_call: TRBV3-1/TRBV3-2
j_call: TRBJ2-7
cdr3_length: 13
cdr3_aa: ASSQDHPRAYEQY

v_call: TRBV5-1
j_call: TRBJ2-3
cdr3_length: 13
cdr3_aa: ASSLGSRSTDTQY

v_call: TRBV30
j_call: TRBJ2-2
cdr3_length: 14
cdr3_aa: AWTLPDRERTGELF